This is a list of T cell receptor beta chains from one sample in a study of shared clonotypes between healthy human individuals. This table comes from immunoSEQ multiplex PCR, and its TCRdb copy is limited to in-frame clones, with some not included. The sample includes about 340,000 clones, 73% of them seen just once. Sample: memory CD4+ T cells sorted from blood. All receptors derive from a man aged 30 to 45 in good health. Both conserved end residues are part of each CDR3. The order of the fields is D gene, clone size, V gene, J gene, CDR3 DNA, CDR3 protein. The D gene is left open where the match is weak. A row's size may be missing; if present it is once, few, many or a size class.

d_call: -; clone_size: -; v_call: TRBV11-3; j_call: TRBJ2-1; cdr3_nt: TGTGCCAGCAGCGATAGCTCCTACAATGAGCAGTTCTTC; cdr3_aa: CASSDSSYNEQFF
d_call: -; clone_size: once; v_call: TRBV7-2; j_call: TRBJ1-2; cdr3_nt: TGTGCCAGCAGCTCAGGGATTGGCTATGGCTACACCTTC; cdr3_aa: CASSSGIGYGYTF
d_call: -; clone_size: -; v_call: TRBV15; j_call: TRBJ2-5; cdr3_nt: TGTGCCACCAGCTGGCAGGGTACAGAGACCCAGTACTTC; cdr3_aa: CATSWQGTETQYF
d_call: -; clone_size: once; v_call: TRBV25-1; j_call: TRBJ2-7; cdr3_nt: TGTGCCAGCAGTGAATCGATGACTGGCGAGCAGTACTTC; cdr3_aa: CASSESMTGEQYF
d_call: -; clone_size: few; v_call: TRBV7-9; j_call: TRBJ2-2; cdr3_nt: TGTGCCAGCAGCTTAATTGGGACCGGGGAGCTGTTTTTT; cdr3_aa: CASSLIGTGELFF
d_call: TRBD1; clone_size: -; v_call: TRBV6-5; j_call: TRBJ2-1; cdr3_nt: TGTGCCAGCAGTTCGCCTAGCAGGGGGTACAATGAGCAGTTCTTC; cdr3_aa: CASSSPSRGYNEQFF
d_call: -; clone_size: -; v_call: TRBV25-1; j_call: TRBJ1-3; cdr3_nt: TGTGCCAGCAGTGACACGACCCGGGACTCTGGAAACACCATATATTTT; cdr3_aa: CASSDTTRDSGNTIYF
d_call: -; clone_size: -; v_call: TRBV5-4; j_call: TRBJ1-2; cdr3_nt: TGTGCCAGCCGAGTTCGCGTACCAGGAACCTATGGCTACACCTTC; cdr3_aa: CASRVRVPGTYGYTF
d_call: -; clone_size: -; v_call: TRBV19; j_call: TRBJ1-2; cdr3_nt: TGTGCCAGTAGTACGACAACAGGACCCTATGGCTACACCTTC; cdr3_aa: CASSTTTGPYGYTF
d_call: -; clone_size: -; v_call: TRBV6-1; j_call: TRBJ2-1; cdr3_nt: TGTGCCATTTCCAGGGGAATAGGCATTAGGAATGAGCAGTTCTTC; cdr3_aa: CAISRGIGIRNEQFF
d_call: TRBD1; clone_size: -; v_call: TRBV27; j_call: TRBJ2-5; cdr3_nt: TGTGCCAGCAGGGGACAGTTTGCAGATGAGACCCAGTACTTC; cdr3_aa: CASRGQFADETQYF
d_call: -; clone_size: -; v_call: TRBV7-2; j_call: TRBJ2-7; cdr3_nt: TGTGCCAGCAGCAGAGGGCGGACTCCCTACGAGCAGTACTTC; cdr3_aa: CASSRGRTPYEQYF
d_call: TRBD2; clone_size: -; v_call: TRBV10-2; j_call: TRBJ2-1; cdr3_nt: TGCGCCAGCGGACTAGCGGACCTCTGGAATGAGCAGTTCTTC; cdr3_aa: CASGLADLWNEQFF
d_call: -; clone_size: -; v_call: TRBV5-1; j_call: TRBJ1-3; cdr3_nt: TGCGCCAGCAGCTACACAGGGCACGGAAACACCATATATTTT; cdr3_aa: CASSYTGHGNTIYF
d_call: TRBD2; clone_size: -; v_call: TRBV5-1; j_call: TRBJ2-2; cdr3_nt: TGCGCCAGCAGCTTGGACGGACTAGCGACGAACACCGGGGAGCTGTTTTTT; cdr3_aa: CASSLDGLATNTGELFF
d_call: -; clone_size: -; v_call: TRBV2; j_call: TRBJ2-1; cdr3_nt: TGTACCAGCAGTGAACGGGCTAGACTAACGACTTCCAATGAGCAGTTCTTC; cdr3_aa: CTSSERARLTTSNEQFF
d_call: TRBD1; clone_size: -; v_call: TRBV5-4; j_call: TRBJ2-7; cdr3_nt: TGTGCCAGCAGCAGGCGGGACAGGGGCTCCTACGAGCAGTACTTC; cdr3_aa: CASSRRDRGSYEQYF
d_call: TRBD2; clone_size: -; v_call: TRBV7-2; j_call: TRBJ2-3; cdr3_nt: TGTGCCAGCAGCCGCGGGAGCTCAGATACGCAGTATTTT; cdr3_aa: CASSRGSSDTQYF
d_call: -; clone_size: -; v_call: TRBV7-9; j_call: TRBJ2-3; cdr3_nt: TGTGCCAGCAGCCAAAGTCGTAGTTGGGGGCAGGAAGATACGCAGTATTTT; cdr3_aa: CASSQSRSWGQEDTQYF
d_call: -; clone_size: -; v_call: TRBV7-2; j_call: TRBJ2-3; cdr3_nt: TGTGCCAGCAGCTTAGCGATCGGGTGGGGAGATACGCAGTATTTT; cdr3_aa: CASSLAIGWGDTQYF
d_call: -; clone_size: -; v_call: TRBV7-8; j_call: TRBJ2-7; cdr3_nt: TGTGCCAGCAGCTCTAAATACGAGCAGTACTTC; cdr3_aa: CASSSKYEQYF
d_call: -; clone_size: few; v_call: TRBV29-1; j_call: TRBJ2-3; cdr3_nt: TGCAGCGTTGAAGGTGTTCTCGGGATACGTAGCACAGATACGCAGTATTTT; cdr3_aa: CSVEGVLGIRSTDTQYF
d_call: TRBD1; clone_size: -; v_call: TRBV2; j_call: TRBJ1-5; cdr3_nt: TGTGCCAGCTCGCTAGACCAGGGGGGCAATCAGCCCCAGCATTTT; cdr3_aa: CASSLDQGGNQPQHF
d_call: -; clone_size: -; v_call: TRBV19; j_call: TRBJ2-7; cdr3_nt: TGTGCCAGTAGTATAGCGGGTCTTGGGGGAAACGAGCAGTACTTC; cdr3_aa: CASSIAGLGGNEQYF
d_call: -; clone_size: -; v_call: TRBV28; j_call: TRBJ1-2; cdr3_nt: TGTGCCAGCAGTTTAGACAGGAGGTATGGCTACACCTTC; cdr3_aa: CASSLDRRYGYTF
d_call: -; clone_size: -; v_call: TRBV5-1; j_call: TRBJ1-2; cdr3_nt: TGCGCCAGCAGCTTAAGGACAAGTGGGGGCTACACCTTC; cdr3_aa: CASSLRTSGGYTF
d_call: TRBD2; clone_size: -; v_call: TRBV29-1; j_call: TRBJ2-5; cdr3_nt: TGCAGCGTTGTCCCTAGCGGGAGTCGAGAGACCCAGTACTTC; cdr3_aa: CSVVPSGSRETQYF
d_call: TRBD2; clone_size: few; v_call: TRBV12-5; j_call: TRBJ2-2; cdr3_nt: TGTGCTAGTGCCCCCTCCCGAGCGGGGCTGAGGACCGGGGAGCTGTTTTTT; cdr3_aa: CASAPSRAGLRTGELFF
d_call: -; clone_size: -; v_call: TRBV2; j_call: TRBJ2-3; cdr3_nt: TGTGCCAGCAGTGCTTCCGCCCTTACAGATACGCAGTATTTT; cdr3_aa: CASSASALTDTQYF
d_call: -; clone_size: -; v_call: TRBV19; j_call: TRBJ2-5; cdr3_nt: TGTGCCAGTACGCGAGGCGGAGCAGAGACCCAGTACTTC; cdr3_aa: CASTRGGAETQYF
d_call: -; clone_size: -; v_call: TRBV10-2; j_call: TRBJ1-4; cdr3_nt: TGCGCCAGCAGTGAGCAACTAGGGTTTGGAAAACTGTTTTTT; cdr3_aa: CASSEQLGFGKLFF
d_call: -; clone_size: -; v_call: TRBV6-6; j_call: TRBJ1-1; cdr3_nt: TGTGCCAGCAGCCCCGTGGGGAACACTGAAGCTTTCTTT; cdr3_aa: CASSPVGNTEAFF
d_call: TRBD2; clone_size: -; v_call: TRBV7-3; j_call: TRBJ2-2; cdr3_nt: TGTGCCAGCAGCCGGACTAGCGGGAGCACCGGGGAGCTGTTTTTT; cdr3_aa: CASSRTSGSTGELFF
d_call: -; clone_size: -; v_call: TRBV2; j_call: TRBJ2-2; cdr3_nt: TGTGCCAGCAGTGAAGCGACGGGCTACACCGGGGAGCTGTTTTTT; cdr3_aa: CASSEATGYTGELFF
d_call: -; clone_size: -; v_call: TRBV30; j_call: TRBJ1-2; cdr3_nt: TGTGCCTGGAGTATTGCATTTGGAGTCTATGGCTACACCTTC; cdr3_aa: CAWSIAFGVYGYTF
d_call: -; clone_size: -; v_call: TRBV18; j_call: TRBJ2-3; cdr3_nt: TGTGCCAGCTCACTTGGGACGGATACGCAGTATTTT; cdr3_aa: CASSLGTDTQYF
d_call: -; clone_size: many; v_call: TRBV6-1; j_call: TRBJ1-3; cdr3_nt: TGTGCCAGCAGTGATCTAGAGCCGGACTCTGGAAACACCATATATTTT; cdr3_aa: CASSDLEPDSGNTIYF
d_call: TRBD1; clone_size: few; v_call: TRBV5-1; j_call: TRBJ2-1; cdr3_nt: TGCGCCAGCAGCCCTGGACAGGGGCTAGGTGAGCAGTTCTTC; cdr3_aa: CASSPGQGLGEQFF
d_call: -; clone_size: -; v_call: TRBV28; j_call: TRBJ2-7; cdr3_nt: TGTGCCAGCAGTCCAGTTGGCGGGACGCCCCTCTACGAGCAGTACTTC; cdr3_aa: CASSPVGGTPLYEQYF
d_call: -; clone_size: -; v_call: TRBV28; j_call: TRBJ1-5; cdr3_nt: TGTGCCAGCAGTTTGGGTCAGCCCCAGCATTTT; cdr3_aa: CASSLGQPQHF
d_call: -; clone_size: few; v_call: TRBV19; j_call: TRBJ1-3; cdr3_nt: TGTGCCAGTAGTATACAGGGCGGAAACACCATATATTTT; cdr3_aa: CASSIQGGNTIYF
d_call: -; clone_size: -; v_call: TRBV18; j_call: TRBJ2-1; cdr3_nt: TGTGCCAGCTCACCCCAGGGGGGGAATGAGCAGTTCTTC; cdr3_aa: CASSPQGGNEQFF
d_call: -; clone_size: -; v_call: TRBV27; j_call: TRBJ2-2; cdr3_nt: TGTGCCAGCAGACTTAAGGGTATAAACACCGGGGAGCTGTTTTTT; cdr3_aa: CASRLKGINTGELFF
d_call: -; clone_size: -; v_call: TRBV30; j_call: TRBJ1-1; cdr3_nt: TGTGCGAACCGGAGGGGGTACTCTGAAGCTTTCTTT; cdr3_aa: CANRRGYSEAFF
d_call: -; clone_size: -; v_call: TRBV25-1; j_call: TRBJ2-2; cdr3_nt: TGTGCCAGCAGTGAATTCAACAGGGAGTATACCGGGGAGCTGTTTTTT; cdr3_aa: CASSEFNREYTGELFF
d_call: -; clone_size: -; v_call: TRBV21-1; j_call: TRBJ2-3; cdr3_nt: TGTGCCAGCAGCAGAATCCGCACAGATACGCAGTATTTT; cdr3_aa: CASSRIRTDTQYF
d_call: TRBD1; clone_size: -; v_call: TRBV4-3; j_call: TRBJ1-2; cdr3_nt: TGCGCCAGCAGCCGAGGAGCCGGGACAGGGGATGGCTACACCTTC; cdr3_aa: CASSRGAGTGDGYTF
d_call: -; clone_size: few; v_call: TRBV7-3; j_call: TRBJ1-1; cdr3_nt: TGTGCCAGCAGCTTTGAGGCTGAAGCTTTCTTT; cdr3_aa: CASSFEAEAFF